Listed below are T cell receptor beta chains from one sample, sequenced in a study of T cells in localized non-small cell lung cancer. The method was immunoSEQ multiplex PCR; TCRdb's version includes in-frame clones alone and lacks a portion of them. The sample comprises roughly 2,000 clones, roughly 22% of which are singletons, and 15% to 19% rests with the top ten. The source was normal lung tissue next to the tumor, collected before any cancer treatment. The receptors were gathered from a man between 35 and 75 years old with stage I squamous cell lung carcinoma. Each CDR3 is given with its conserved first and last residue.

v_call: TRBV6-8; cdr3_aa: CASSIQGPPDTIYF
v_call: TRBV11-3; cdr3_aa: CASSTRGTSGGETQYF
v_call: TRBV11-3; cdr3_aa: CASSPLGGGSTDTQYF
v_call: TRBV19; cdr3_aa: CASFRTGNTGELFF
v_call: TRBV11-3; cdr3_aa: CASSPGQGAHTDTQYF
v_call: TRBV4-1; cdr3_aa: CASSQGTGGEETQYF
v_call: TRBV19; cdr3_aa: CASSMPQHGHQPQHF
v_call: TRBV6-8; cdr3_aa: CASRLGKETQYF
v_call: TRBV1; cdr3_aa: CASSQEAGGYEQYF
v_call: TRBV6-8; cdr3_aa: CASSRTGVNQPQHF
v_call: TRBV14; cdr3_aa: CASSPRGWAGESTDTQYF
v_call: TRBV19; cdr3_aa: CASGDRGRIGELFF
v_call: TRBV18; cdr3_aa: CASSQRTAGGETQYF
v_call: TRBV30; cdr3_aa: CAWSAGSEQYF
v_call: TRBV30; cdr3_aa: CALPSGSTDTQYF
v_call: TRBV28; cdr3_aa: CASSYGQGGTYEQYF
v_call: TRBV11-3; cdr3_aa: CASSSRLNSVTDGYTF
v_call: TRBV11-3; cdr3_aa: CASSLGLAGGPSSQFF
v_call: TRBV11-3; cdr3_aa: CASSSGHGANEQFF
v_call: TRBV6-8; cdr3_aa: CASSDVGGRQPQHF
v_call: TRBV11-3; cdr3_aa: CASSQSTGASNEKLFF
v_call: TRBV5-1; cdr3_aa: CASSLIPSNTEAFF
v_call: TRBV6-8; cdr3_aa: CASSELYGGGADRDTQYF
v_call: TRBV15; cdr3_aa: CATSRSGAQGVLEAFF
v_call: TRBV7-7; cdr3_aa: CASSLRPSSGNTIYF
v_call: TRBV2; cdr3_aa: CASRSPGTYYGYTF
v_call: TRBV11-3; cdr3_aa: CASQGVGAGGPNTQYF
v_call: TRBV2; cdr3_aa: CASRGGTSGSDEQYF
v_call: TRBV6-8; cdr3_aa: CASSYSGQIQETQYF
v_call: TRBV11-3; cdr3_aa: CASSLIGGVPTGGSYNEQFF
v_call: TRBV14; cdr3_aa: CASSQDGSAGIYEQYF
v_call: TRBV9; cdr3_aa: CASSTLNAYNEQFF
v_call: TRBV11-3; cdr3_aa: CASSLGAASSNQPQHF
v_call: TRBV11-3; cdr3_aa: CASSLEIDSTGNTIYF
v_call: TRBV6-8; cdr3_aa: CASSQDRGLQYF